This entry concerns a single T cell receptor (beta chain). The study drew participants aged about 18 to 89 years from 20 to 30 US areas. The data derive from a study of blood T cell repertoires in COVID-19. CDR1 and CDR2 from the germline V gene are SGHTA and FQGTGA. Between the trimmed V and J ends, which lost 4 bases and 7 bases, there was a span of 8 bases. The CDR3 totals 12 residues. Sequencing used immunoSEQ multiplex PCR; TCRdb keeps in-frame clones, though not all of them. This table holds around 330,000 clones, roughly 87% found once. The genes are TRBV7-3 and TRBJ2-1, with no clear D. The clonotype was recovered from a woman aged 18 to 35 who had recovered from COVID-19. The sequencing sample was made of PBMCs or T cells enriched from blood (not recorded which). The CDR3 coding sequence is TGTGCCAGCAGCTCGTCTCTAAATGAGCAGTTCTTC. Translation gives CASSSSLNEQFF.